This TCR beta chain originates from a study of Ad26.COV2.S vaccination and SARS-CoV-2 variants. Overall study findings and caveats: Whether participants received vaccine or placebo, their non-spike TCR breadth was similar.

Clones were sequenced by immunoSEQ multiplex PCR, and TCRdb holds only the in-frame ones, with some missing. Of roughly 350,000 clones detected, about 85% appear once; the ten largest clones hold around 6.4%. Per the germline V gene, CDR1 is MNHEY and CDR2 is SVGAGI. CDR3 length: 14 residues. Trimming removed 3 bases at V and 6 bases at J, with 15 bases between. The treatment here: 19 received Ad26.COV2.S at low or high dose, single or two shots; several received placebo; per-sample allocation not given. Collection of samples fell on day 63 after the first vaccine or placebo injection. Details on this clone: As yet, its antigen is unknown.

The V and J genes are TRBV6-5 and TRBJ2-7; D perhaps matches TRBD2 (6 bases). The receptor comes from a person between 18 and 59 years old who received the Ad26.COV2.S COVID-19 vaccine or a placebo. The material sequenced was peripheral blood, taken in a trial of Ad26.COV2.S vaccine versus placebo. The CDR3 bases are TGTGCCAGCAGTTATCTTTCCGGGGGTTCCGAGCAGTACTTC. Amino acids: CASSYLSGGSEQYF.